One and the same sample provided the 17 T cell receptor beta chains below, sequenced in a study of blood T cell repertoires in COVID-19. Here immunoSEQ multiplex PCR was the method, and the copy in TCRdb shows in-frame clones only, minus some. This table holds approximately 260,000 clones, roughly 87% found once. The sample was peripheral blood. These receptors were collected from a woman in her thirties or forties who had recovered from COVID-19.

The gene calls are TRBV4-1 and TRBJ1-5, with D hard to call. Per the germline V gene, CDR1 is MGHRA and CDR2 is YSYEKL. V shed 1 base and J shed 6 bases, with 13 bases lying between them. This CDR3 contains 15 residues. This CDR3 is CASSQGAEPPQPQHF. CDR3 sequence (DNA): TGCGCCAGCAGCCAAGGGGCAGAACCTCCTCAGCCCCAGCATTTT.

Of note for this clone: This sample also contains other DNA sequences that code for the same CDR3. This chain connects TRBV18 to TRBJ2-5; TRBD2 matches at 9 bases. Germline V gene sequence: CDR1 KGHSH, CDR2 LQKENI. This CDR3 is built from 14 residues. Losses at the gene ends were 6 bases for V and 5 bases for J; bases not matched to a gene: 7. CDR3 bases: TGTGCCAGCTCCCCGGGACTAGCCGGGGAGACCCAGTACTTC. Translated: CASSPGLAGETQYF. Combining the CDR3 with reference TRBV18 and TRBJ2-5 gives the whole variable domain NAGVMQNPRHLVRRRGQEARLRCSPMKGHSHVYWYRQLPEEGLKFMVYLQKENIIDESGMPKERFSAEFPKEGPSILRIQQVVRGDSAAYFCASSPGLAGETQYFGPGTRLLVL.

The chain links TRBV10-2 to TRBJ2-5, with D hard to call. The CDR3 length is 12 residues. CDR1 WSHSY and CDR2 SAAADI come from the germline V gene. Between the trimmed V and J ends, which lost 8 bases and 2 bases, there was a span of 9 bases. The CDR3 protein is CASEAQQETQYF. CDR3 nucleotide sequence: TGCGCCAGCGAGGCCCAACAAGAGACCCAGTACTTC.

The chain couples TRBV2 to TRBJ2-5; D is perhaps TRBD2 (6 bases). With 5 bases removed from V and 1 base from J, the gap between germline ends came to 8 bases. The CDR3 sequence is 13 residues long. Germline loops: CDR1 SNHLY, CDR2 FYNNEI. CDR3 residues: CASSWDFQETQYF. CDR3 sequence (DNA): TGTGCCAGCAGTTGGGACTTCCAAGAGACCCAGTACTTC. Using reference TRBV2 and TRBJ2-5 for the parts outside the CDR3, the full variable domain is EPEVTQTPSHQVTQMGQEVILRCVPISNHLYFYWYRQILGQKVEFLVSFYNNEISEKSEIFDDQFSVERPDGSNFTLKIRSTKLEDSAMYFCASSWDFQETQYFGPGTRLLVL.

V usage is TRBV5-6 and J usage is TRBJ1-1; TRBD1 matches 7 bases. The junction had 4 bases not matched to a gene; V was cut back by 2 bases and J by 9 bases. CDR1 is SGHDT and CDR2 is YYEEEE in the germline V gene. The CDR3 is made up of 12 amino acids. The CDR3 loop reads CASSFSGGKAFF. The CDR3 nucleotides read TGTGCCAGCAGCTTTTCAGGGGGAAAAGCTTTCTTT.

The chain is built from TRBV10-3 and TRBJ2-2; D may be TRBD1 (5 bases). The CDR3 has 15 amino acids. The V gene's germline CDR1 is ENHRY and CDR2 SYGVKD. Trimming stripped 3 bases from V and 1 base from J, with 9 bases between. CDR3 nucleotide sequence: TGTGCCATCAGTGAACGGCAGGGGAACACCGGGGAGCTGTTTTTT. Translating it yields CAISERQGNTGELFF.

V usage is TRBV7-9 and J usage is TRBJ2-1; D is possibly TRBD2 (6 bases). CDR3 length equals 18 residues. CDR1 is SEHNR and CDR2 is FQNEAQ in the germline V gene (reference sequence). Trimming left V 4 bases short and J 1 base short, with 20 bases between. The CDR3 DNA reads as TGTGCCAGCAGCTCTATTCTACCGGGACTCCGGTCCTACAATGAGCAGTTCTTC. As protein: CASSSILPGLRSYNEQFF.

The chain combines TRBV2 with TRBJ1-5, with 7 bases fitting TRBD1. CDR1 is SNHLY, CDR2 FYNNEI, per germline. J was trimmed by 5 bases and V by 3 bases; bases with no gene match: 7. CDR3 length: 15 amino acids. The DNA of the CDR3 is TGTGCCAGCAGTGAGCGGGGACAGTCATATCAGCCCCAGCATTTT. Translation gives CASSERGQSYQPQHF.

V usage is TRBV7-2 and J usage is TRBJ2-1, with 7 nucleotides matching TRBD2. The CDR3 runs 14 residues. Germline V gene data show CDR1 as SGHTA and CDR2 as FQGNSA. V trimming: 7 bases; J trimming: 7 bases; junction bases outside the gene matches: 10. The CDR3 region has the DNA TGTGCCAGCAACCATGGCGGGAGTATGAATGAGCAGTTCTTC. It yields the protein CASNHGGSMNEQFF.

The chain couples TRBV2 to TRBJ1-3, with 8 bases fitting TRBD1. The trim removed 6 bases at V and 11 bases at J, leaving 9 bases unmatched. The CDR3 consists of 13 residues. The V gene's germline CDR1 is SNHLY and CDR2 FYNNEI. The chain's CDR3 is CASSPTGDGPIYF. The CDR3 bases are TGTGCCAGCAGCCCGACAGGGGATGGACCCATATATTTT.

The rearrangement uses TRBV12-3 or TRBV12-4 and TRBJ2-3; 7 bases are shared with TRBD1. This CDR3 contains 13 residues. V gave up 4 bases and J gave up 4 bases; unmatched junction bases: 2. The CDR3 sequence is CASSWGQPDTQYF. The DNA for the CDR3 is TGTGCCAGCAGTTGGGGACAGCCAGATACGCAGTATTTT.

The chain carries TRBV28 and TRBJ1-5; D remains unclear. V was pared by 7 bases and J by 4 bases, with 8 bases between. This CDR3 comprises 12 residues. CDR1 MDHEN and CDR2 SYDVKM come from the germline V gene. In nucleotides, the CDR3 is TGTGCCAGCACTTCCGGGAATCAGCCCCAGCATTTT. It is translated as CASTSGNQPQHF.

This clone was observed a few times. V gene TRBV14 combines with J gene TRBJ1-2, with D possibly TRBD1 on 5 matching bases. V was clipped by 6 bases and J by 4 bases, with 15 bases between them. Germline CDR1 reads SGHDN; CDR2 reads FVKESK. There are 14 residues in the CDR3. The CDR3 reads CASRLTGTAYGYTF. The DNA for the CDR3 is TGTGCCAGCAGGCTTACCGGGACTGCCTATGGCTACACCTTC. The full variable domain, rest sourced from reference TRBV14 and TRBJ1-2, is EAGVTQFPSHSVIEKGQTVTLRCDPISGHDNLYWYRRVMGKEIKFLLHFVKESKQDESGMPNNRFLAERTGGTYSTLKVQPAELEDSGVYFCASRLTGTAYGYTFGSGTRLTVV.

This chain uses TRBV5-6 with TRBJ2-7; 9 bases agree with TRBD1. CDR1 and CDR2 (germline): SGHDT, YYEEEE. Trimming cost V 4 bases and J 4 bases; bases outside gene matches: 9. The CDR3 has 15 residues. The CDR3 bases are TGTGCCAGCAGCCCAGCGGGACAGGGCGGGTACGAGCAGTACGTC. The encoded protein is CASSPAGQGGYEQYV.

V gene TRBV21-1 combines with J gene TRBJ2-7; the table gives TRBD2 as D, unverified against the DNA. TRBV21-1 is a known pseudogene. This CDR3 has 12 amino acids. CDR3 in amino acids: CASSNGGYEQYV. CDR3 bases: TGTGCCAGCAGTAACGGGGGGTACGAGCAGTACGTC.

CDR3 sequence reads: CATGEGVQETQYF. In DNA, the CDR3 is TGTGCCACCGGAGAGGGGGTGCAAGAGACCCAGTACTTC. This chain uses TRBV24-1 with TRBJ2-5, with D perhaps matching TRBD1 (6 bases). Looked up from germline, CDR1 is KGHDR and CDR2 is SFDVKD. The CDR3 length is 13 residues. V was trimmed by 9 bases and J by 2 bases, leaving 12 bases between them.

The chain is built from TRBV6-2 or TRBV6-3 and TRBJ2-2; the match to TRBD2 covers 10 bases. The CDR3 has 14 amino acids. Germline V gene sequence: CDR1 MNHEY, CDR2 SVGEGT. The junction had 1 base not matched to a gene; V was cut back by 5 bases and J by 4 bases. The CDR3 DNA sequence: TGTGCCAGCAGTCGGACTAGCGGCACCGGGGAGCTGTTTTTT. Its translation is CASSRTSGTGELFF.